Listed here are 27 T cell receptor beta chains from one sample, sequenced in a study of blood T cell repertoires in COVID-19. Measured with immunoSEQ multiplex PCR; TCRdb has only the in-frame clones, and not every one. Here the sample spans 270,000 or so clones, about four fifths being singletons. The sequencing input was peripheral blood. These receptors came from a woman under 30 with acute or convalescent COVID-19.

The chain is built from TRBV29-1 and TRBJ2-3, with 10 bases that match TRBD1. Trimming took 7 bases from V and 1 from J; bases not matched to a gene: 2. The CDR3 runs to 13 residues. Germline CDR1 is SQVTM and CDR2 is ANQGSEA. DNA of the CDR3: TGCAGCGCAGGACAGGGGGGCACAGATACGCAGTATTTT. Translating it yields CSAGQGGTDTQYF.

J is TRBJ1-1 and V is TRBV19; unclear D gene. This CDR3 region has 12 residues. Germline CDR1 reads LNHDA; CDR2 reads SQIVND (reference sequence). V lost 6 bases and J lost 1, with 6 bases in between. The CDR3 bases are TGTGCCAGTAGCCCGGGGAACACTGAAGCTTTCTTT. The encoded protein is CASSPGNTEAFF.

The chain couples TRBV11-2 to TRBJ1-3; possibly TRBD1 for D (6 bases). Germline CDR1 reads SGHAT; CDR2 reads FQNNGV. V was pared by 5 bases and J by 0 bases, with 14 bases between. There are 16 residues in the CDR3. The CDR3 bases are TGTGCCAGCAGCCTGGGACACCCAGGCTCTGGAAACACCATATATTTT. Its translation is CASSLGHPGSGNTIYF. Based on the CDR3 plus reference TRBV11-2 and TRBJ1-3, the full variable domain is EAGVAQSPRYKIIEKRQSVAFWCNPISGHATLYWYQQILGQGPKLLIQFQNNGVVDDSQLPKDRFSAERLKGVDSTLKIQPAKLEDSAVYLCASSLGHPGSGNTIYFGEGSWLTVV.

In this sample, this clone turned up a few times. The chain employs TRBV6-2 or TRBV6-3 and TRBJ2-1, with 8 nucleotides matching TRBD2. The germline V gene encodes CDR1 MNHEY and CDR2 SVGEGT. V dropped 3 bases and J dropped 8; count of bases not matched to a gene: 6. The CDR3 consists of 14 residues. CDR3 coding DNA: TGTGCCAGCAGTTATCCGGGACTAGGGGATGAGCAGTTCTTC. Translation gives CASSYPGLGDEQFF.

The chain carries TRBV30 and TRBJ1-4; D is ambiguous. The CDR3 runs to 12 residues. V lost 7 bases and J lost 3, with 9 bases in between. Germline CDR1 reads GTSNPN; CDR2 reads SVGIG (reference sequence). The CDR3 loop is CALSPPNEKLFF. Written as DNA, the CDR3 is TGTGCCTTGAGCCCTCCTAATGAAAAACTGTTTTTT.

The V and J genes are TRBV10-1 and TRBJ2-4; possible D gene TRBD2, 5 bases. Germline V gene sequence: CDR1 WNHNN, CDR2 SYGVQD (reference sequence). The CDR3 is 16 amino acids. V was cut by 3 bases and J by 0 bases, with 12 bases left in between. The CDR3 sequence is CASSDVGSRAKNIQYF. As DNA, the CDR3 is TGCGCCAGCAGTGATGTGGGGAGCAGAGCCAAAAACATTCAGTACTTC.

CDR3 DNA sequence: TGTGCCAGCAGTCGTAGTGCCGGTTCACCCCTCCACTTT. Encoded protein: CASSRSAGSPLHF. This chain uses TRBV12-3 or TRBV12-4 with TRBJ1-6; D is ambiguous. Between the trimmed V and J ends, which lost 5 bases and 9 bases, there was a span of 11 bases. This CDR3 has 13 amino acids.

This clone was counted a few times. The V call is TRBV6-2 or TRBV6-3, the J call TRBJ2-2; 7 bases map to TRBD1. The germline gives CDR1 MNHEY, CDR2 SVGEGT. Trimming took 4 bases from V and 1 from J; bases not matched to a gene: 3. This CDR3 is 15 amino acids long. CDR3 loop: CASSSGTVNTGELFF. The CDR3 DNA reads TGTGCCAGCAGTTCCGGGACAGTGAACACCGGGGAGCTGTTTTTT.

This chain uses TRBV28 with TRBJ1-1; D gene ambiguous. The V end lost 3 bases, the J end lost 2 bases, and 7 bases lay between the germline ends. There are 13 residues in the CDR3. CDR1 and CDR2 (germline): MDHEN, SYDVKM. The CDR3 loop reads CASSFYENTEAFF. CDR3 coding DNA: TGTGCCAGCAGTTTCTACGAAAACACTGAAGCTTTCTTT.

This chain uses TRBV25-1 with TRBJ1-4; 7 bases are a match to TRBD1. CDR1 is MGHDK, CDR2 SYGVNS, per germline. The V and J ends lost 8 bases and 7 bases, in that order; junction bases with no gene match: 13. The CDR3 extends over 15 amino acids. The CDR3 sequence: CASFGTAHGGEKLFF. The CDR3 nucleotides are TGTGCCAGCTTCGGGACAGCCCATGGGGGTGAAAAACTGTTTTTT.

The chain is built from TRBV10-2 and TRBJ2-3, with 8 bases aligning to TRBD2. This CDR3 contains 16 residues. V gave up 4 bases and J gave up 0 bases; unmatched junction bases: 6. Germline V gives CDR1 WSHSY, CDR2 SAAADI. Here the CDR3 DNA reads TGCGCCAGCAGTGGGTTAGCGGGACCTAGCACAGATACGCAGTATTTT. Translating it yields CASSGLAGPSTDTQYF.

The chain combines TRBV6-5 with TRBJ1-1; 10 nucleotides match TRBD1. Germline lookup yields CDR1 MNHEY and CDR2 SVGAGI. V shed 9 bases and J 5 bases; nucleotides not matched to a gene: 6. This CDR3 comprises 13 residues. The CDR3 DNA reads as TGTGCCAGTTCGAGACAGGGGGCAACTGAAGCTTTCTTT. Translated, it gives CASSRQGATEAFF.

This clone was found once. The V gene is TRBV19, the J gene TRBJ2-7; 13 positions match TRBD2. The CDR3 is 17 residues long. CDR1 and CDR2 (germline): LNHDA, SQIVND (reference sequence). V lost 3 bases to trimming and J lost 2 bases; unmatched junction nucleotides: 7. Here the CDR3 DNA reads TGTGCCAGTAGTATCCTTGGACTAGCGGGAGAACCCTACGAGCAGTACTTC. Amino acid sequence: CASSILGLAGEPYEQYF.

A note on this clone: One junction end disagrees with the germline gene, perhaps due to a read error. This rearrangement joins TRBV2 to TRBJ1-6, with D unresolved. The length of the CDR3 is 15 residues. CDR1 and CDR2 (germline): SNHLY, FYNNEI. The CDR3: CASTPPVEYNSPLHF. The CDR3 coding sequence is TGTGCTAGCACCCCGCCAGTCGAATATAATTCACCCCTCCACTTT.

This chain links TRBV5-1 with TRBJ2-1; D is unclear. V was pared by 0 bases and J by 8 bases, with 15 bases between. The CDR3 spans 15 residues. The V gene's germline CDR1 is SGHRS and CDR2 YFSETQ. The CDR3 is CASSLGLVLIDEQFF. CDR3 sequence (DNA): TGCGCCAGCAGCTTGGGTCTAGTGCTAATCGATGAGCAGTTCTTC.

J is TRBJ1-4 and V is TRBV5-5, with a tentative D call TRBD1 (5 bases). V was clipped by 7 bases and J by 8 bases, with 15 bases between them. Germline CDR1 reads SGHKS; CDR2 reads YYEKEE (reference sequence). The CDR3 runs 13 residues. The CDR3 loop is CASGGTASEKLFF. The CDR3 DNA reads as TGTGCCAGCGGGGGGACGGCAAGCGAAAAACTGTTTTTT.

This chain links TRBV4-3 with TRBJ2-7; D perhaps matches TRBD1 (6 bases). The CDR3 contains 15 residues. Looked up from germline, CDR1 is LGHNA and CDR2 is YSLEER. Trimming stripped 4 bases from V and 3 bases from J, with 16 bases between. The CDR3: CASSRTRTEFYEQYF. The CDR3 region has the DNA TGCGCCAGCAGCCGAACTAGGACAGAGTTCTACGAGCAGTACTTC.

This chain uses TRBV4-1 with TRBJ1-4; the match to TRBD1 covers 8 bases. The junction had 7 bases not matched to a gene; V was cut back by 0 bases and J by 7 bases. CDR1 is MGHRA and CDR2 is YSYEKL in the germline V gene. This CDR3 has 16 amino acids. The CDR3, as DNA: TGCGCCAGCAGCCAAGATTGGACAGGGTTAGGTGAAAAACTGTTTTTT. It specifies CASSQDWTGLGEKLFF.

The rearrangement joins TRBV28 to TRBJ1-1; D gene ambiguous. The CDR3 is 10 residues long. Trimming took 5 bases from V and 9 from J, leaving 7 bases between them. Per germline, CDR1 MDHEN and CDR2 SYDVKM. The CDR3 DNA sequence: TGTGCCAGCAGTGGGAGGAAAGCTTTCTTT. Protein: CASSGRKAFF.

The CDR3 loop is CASSPVVASGSNEQFF. DNA of the CDR3: TGTGCCAGCTCACCAGTGGTCGCTAGCGGGAGCAATGAGCAGTTCTTC. This chain links TRBV18 with TRBJ2-1, with 10 bases that match TRBD2. Losses at the gene ends were 2 bases for V and 6 bases for J; bases not matched to a gene: 7. The length of the CDR3 is 16 residues. Germline V gives CDR1 KGHSH, CDR2 LQKENI. Variable domain in full (rest from reference TRBV18 and TRBJ2-1): NAGVMQNPRHLVRRRGQEARLRCSPMKGHSHVYWYRQLPEEGLKFMVYLQKENIIDESGMPKERFSAEFPKEGPSILRIQQVVRGDSAAYFCASSPVVASGSNEQFFGPGTRLTVL.

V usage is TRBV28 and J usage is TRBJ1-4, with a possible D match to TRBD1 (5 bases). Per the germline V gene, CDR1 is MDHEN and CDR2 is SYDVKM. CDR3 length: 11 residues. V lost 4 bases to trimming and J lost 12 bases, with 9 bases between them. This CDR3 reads CASSSTGQLFF. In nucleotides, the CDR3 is TGTGCCAGCAGTTCTACAGGCCAACTGTTTTTT.

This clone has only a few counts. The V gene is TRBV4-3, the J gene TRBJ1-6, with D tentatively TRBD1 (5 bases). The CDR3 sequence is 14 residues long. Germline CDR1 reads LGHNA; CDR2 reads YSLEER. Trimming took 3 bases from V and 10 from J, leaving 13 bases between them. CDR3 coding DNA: TGCGCCAGCAGCCACCTCCAGGGAAACTCACCCCTCCACTTT. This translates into CASSHLQGNSPLHF.

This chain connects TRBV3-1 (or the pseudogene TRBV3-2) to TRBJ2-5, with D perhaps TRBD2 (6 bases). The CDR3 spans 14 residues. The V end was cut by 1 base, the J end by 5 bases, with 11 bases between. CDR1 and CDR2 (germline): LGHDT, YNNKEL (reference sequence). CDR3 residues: CASSQARGWETQYF. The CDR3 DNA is TGTGCCAGCAGCCAAGCTCGGGGGTGGGAGACCCAGTACTTC.

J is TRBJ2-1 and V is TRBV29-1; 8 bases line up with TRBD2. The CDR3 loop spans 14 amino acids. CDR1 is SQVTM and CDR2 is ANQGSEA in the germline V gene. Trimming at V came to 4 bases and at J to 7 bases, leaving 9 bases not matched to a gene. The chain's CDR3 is CSVGSGSSGNEQFF. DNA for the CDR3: TGCAGCGTTGGGAGCGGGAGTAGCGGTAATGAGCAGTTCTTC.

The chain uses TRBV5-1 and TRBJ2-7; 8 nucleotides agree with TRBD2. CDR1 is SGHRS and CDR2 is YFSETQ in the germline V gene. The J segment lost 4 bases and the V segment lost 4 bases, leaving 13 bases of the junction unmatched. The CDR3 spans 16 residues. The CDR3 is CASSPGAIAGTYEQYF. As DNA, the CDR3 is TGCGCCAGCAGCCCAGGCGCGATAGCGGGGACTTACGAGCAGTACTTC.

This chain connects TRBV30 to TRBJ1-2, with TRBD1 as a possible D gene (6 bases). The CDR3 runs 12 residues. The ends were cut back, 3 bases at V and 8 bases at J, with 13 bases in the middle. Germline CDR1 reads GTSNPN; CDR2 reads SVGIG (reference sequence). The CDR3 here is CAWRGGVGGYTF. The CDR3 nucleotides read TGTGCCTGGAGAGGGGGGGTTGGAGGCTACACCTTC. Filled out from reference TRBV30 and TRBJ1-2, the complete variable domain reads SQTIHQWPATLVQPVGSPLSLECTVEGTSNPNLYWYRQAAGRGLQLLFYSVGIGQISSEVPQNLSASRPQDRQFILSSKKLLLSDSGFYLCAWRGGVGGYTFGSGTRLTVV.

The CDR3 bases are TGTGCCAGCAGCGGAAAAGACGCCCCTTGGGCCAACTATGGCTACACCTTC. As protein: CASSGKDAPWANYGYTF. V gene TRBV9 combines with J gene TRBJ1-2; D gene uncertain. The CDR3 is 17 residues long. The germline V gene has CDR1 SGDLS and CDR2 YYNGEE. Between the trimmed V and J ends, which lost 3 bases and 2 bases, there was a span of 20 bases. Combining the CDR3 with reference TRBV9 and TRBJ1-2 gives the whole variable domain DSGVTQTPKHLITATGQRVTLRCSPRSGDLSVYWYQQSLDQGLQFLIQYYNGEERAKGNILERFSAQQFPDLHSELNLSSLELGDSALYFCASSGKDAPWANYGYTFGSGTRLTVV.